This TCR beta chain was recovered during a study of CD8+CD57+ T cells in acquired aplastic anemia (dated by TCRdb to the late 2010s). About the study as a whole: On average, sorted CD4+ and CD8+ cells yielded around 3.5 ug of extracted DNA, with a range of roughly 0.18 to 30 ug. CD8+CD57+ expansion was defined as frequency above the mean frequency observed in healthy subjects.

Profiling of TCR beta VDJ combinations and CDR3 sequences used genomic DNA as the template. TCR repertoire sequencing was run on an Illumina HiSeq 2000. The study's processing was this. Repertoires were assessed using TRBV/TRBJ rearrangement plots, CDR3 size and DJ length profiles, and Simpson's diversity index. The most abundant DNA sequence in the deep sequencing data was defined as the immunodominant clone. CDR3 amino acid sequences were screened for sharing across subjects and were compared with published repertoires and the VDJdb database. TCRdb reran the public reads through fastp at Q25 and MiXCR, keeping productive beta chains. Rows matching on CDR3 protein sequence are summarized as one entry with the most common DNA and genes. These V and J calls derive from TCRdb rather than the authors' analysis. The sample table lists about 180,000 distinct CDR3 sequences, about half of them with a count of one. The biggest ten clones account for over 10% of the sample.

This clonotype was recorded a few times. This clone's antigen is unknown. No much larger clonotype is one base removed from it; base qualities were not supplied. V has 2 bases trimmed and J has 5 bases trimmed; junction bases matching no gene number 2. The CDR1 and CDR2 encoded by the germline V gene are SGHTA and FQGTGA. The CDR3 has 13 amino acids, counting the end cysteine and phenylalanine. Only CDR3 DNA remains: 39 bases, in frame from the first base. The research as a whole found: Around 30 CD8+ CDR3 sequences were shared between patients and controls but appeared highly expressed in patients and within their immunodominant clones. No significant difference in CD8+ Simpson's diversity was found between patients and healthy controls (P=0.060).

Expansion of CD8+CD57+ cells had been shown by flow cytometry in the patients chosen for sequencing. Every patient had severe acquired aplastic anemia, diagnosed using the International Study of Aplastic Anemia and Agranulocytosis and Camitta criteria. No therapy had been received by the patients at the time of blood sampling. In the study, sorted CD4+ and CD8+ blood T cells from patients with severe aplastic anemia and from healthy subjects underwent deep sequencing of TCR repertoires. In the USA, patient enrollment took place under clinicaltrials.gov protocols 00001620, 01623167, 00001397, 00071045, 00081523 and 00961064. Ficoll-Paque density gradient centrifugation was used to isolate peripheral blood mononuclear cells. Before DNA was extracted, CD4+ and CD8+ T cells were sorted using either FACS or magnetic beads.

The source is a human donor with aplastic anemia. Sequencing used sorted CD4+, CD8+, or CD8+CD57+ T cells (not recorded which) from PBMCs. The chain links TRBV7-3 with TRBJ2-5, with TRBD2 matching 7 junction bases. This receptor carries the CDR3 CASSLWGGETQYF. The sequenced DNA: TGTGCCAGCAGCTTATGGGGGGGGGAGACCCAGTACTTC.